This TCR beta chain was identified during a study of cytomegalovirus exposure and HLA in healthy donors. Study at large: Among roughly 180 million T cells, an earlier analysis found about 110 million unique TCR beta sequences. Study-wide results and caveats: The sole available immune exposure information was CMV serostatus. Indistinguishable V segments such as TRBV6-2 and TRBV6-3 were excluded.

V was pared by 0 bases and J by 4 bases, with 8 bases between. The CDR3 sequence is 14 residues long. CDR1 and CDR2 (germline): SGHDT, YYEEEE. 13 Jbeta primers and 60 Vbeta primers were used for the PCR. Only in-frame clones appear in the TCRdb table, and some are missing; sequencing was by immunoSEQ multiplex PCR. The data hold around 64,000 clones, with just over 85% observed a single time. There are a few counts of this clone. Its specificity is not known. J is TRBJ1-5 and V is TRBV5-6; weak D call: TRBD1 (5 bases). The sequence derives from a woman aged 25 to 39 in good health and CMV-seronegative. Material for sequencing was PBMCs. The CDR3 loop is CASSLASGNQPQHF. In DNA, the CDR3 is TGTGCCAGCAGCTTGGCCTCAGGGAATCAGCCCCAGCATTTT. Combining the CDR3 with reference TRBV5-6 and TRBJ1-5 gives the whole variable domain DAGVTQSPTHLIKTRGQQVTLRCSPKSGHDTVSWYQQALGQGPQFIFQYYEEEERQRGNFPDRFSGHQFPNYSSELNVNALLLGDSALYLCASSLASGNQPQHFGDGTRLSIL.